These 28 T cell receptor beta chains originate from one sample sequenced in a study of T-cell memory formation after mild COVID-19. Each CDR3 protein gets one entry after TCRdb re-called the 5' RACE reads with MiXCR. The sample contains a few hundred thousand distinct CDR3 sequences, around a quarter of which appear only once. What was sequenced was PBMCs or a T cell subset sorted from them (not recorded which). These receptors originate from an adult woman who had mild COVID-19 (a few samples of this study predate the infection). Cell type and time point are not known.

The chain links TRBV9 to TRBJ2-7; a weak D match, TRBD2 (6 bases). V lost 0 bases, J lost 5 bases, and 9 bases lay in between. Germline V gives CDR1 SGDLS, CDR2 YYNGEE. The CDR3 covers 13 residues. The CDR3 coding sequence is TGTGCCAGCAGCGTAGCCCCGGGGGACGAGCAGTACTTC. Its translation is CASSVAPGDEQYF.

This clonotype was observed a single time. The V and J genes are TRBV18 and TRBJ2-1, with TRBD1 matching 9 bases. CDR1 and CDR2 from the germline V gene are KGHSH and LQKENI. V was pared by 6 bases and J by 3 bases, with 9 bases of the junction left unmatched. The CDR3 consists of 16 residues. In DNA, the CDR3 is TGTGCCAGCTCCCCCGGGACAGGGTTCGGCTACAATGAGCAGTTCTTC. Translation gives CASSPGTGFGYNEQFF.

The table lists this clonotype with a few counts. The chain has TRBV5-6 and TRBJ2-3, with TRBD2 identical over 9 bases. With V trimmed by 4 bases and J by 1 base, 10 bases remained unmatched. The CDR3 has 17 residues. Germline V gene lookup returns CDR1 SGHDT and CDR2 YYEEEE. The CDR3 DNA is TGTGCCAGCAGCCATATTAGCGGGAGAGGCGGCACAGATACGCAGTATTTT. It yields the protein CASSHISGRGGTDTQYF.

This clonotype turned up a few times. The V call is TRBV12-3 or TRBV12-4, the J call TRBJ1-1, with a tentative D call TRBD1 (5 bases). The V end lost 4 bases, the J end lost 3 bases, and 15 bases lay between the germline ends. This CDR3 contains 15 residues. DNA of the CDR3: TGTGCCAGCAGTTCTTCAGGGAGCGGGGACACTGAAGCTTTCTTT. It specifies CASSSSGSGDTEAFF.

Only a few counts were recorded for this clonotype. This sequence joins TRBV9 and TRBJ2-7; no clear D gene. The V end was cut by 1 base, the J end by 2 bases, with 10 bases between. The CDR3 runs 14 residues. Germline-derived CDR1 and CDR2 are SGDLS and YYNGEE. CDR3 protein: CASSVSVSTYEQYF. The CDR3 nucleotides are TGTGCCAGCAGCGTATCTGTGTCTACCTACGAGCAGTACTTC.

The V and J genes are TRBV7-3 and TRBJ2-3; TRBD2 is a possible D gene (6 bases). The CDR3 spans 14 residues. CDR1 and CDR2 from the germline V gene are SGHTA and FQGTGA. With 3 bases removed from V and 11 bases from J, the gap between germline ends came to 18 bases. The CDR3 DNA reads TGTGCCAGCAGCTTGAGCGCACCGGACTACTTGCAGTATTTT. Encoded protein: CASSLSAPDYLQYF.

This clonotype was picked up a small number of times. The genes are TRBV9 and TRBJ1-6; no firm D call. The V and J ends lost 4 bases and 6 bases respectively, with 11 bases between them. Germline values: CDR1 SGDLS, CDR2 YYNGEE. This CDR3 spans 14 amino acids. The CDR3 region has the DNA TGTGCCAGCAGCCCACAATTGGCTAATTCACCCCTCCACTTT. Amino acid sequence: CASSPQLANSPLHF.

This clonotype was observed a few times. The chain recombines TRBV12-3 or TRBV12-4 with TRBJ1-4; unclear D gene. CDR3 length equals 15 residues. Between the trimmed V and J ends, which lost 3 bases and 0 bases, there was a span of 8 bases. CDR3 DNA: TGTGCCAGCAGTTTGGGCAGTCCAACTAATGAAAAACTGTTTTTT. Translated, it gives CASSLGSPTNEKLFF.

The chain joins TRBV5-1 to TRBJ2-1; 7 nucleotides line up with TRBD1. Per the germline V gene, CDR1 is SGHRS and CDR2 is YFSETQ. The CDR3 has 15 amino acids. V shed 2 bases, J shed 5 bases, and the junction held 7 bases outside the gene matches. The CDR3 DNA sequence: TGCGCCAGCAGCTTTCGAGGGGGCGCAGACAATGAGCAGTTCTTC. It yields the protein CASSFRGGADNEQFF.

The J gene is TRBJ2-1, the V gene TRBV5-1; D ambiguous. The CDR3 is made up of 11 amino acids. Germline lookup yields CDR1 SGHRS and CDR2 YFSETQ. The V and J ends lost 1 base and 9 bases respectively, with 5 bases between them. CDR3 residues: CASSLMVEQFF. The CDR3 coding sequence is TGCGCCAGCAGCTTGATGGTTGAGCAGTTCTTC.

This chain links TRBV20-1 with TRBJ2-7; perhaps TRBD1 as D (6 bases). CDR3 length: 12 residues. Germline loops: CDR1 DFQATT, CDR2 SNEGSKA (reference sequence). Trimming stripped 6 bases from V and 3 bases from J, with 12 bases between. The CDR3 spells CSAEGEVYEQYF. The CDR3 DNA is TGCAGTGCCGAGGGGGAAGTCTACGAGCAGTACTTC.

This clonotype was counted at least ten times. This chain joins TRBV5-6 and TRBJ2-1, with D possibly matching TRBD2 (6 bases). The germline V and J ends were trimmed by 0 bases and 5 bases, with 6 bases remaining between them. The CDR3 covers 13 residues. Germline V gene data show CDR1 as SGHDT and CDR2 as YYEEEE. CDR3: CASSLGTNNEQFF. DNA for the CDR3: TGTGCCAGCAGCTTGGGGACTAACAATGAGCAGTTCTTC.

The gene calls are TRBV7-2 and TRBJ1-4, with a tentative D call TRBD1 (6 bases). V lost 1 base to trimming and J lost 8 bases, with 17 bases between them. Germline V gene lookup returns CDR1 SGHTA and CDR2 FQGNSA. CDR3 length: 16 amino acids. CDR3 amino acids: CASSLGAGAASEKLFF. The CDR3 DNA follows: TGTGCCAGCAGCTTAGGCGCAGGGGCAGCTAGCGAAAAACTGTTTTTT.

The V gene is TRBV19, the J gene TRBJ2-7; 7 bases align to TRBD1. The germline gives CDR1 LNHDA, CDR2 SQIVND (reference sequence). This CDR3 is 14 amino acids long. Trimming removed 6 bases from V and 3 bases from J; junction bases left unmatched: 8. The CDR3 nucleotides read TGTGCCAGTAGCCGGGACAGTCTGAACTACGAGCAGTACTTC. It translates to CASSRDSLNYEQYF.

This clonotype was seen only a few times. The chain carries TRBV11-2 and TRBJ1-1; D not resolved. This CDR3 has 15 residues. Trimming took off 0 bases at V and 1 base at J, with 9 bases between the two ends. Germline lookup yields CDR1 SGHAT and CDR2 FQNNGV. The CDR3 nucleotides read TGTGCCAGCAGCTTAGATGGGCGTCCGAACACTGAAGCTTTCTTT. Its translation: CASSLDGRPNTEAFF.

The genes are TRBV20-1 and TRBJ1-2; 8 nucleotides match TRBD1. The V and J ends lost 1 base and 6 bases, in that order; junction bases with no gene match: 1. The CDR3 is 12 amino acids. Germline-derived CDR1 and CDR2 are DFQATT and SNEGSKA (reference sequence). The CDR3 DNA sequence: TGCAGTGCTAGAGGGACAGGGCATGGCTACACCTTC. Residues: CSARGTGHGYTF.

CDR3 nucleotide sequence: TGTGCCAGCTCACGCAGGGAGGATAATTCACCCCTCCACTTT. Translated, it gives CASSRREDNSPLHF. This chain uses TRBV18 with TRBJ1-6, with D perhaps TRBD1 (5 bases). The ends were cut back, 4 bases at V and 5 bases at J, with 9 bases in the middle. CDR1 and CDR2 (germline): KGHSH, LQKENI. The CDR3 has 14 amino acids.

J is TRBJ1-2 and V is TRBV5-5, with 7 positions matching TRBD1. V was pared by 4 bases and J by 2 bases, with 5 bases of the junction left unmatched. CDR1 SGHKS and CDR2 YYEKEE come from the germline V gene (reference sequence). This CDR3 region has 14 residues. This CDR3 reads CASSGTVGNYGYTF. The DNA of the CDR3 is TGTGCCAGCAGCGGGACAGTCGGGAACTATGGCTACACCTTC.

The V call is TRBV4-1, the J call TRBJ2-1; no firm D call. CDR1 and CDR2 (germline): MGHRA, YSYEKL. V dropped 6 bases and J dropped 6 bases, with 18 bases sitting between them. CDR3 length: 15 residues. The CDR3: CASSPDRGYGNEQFF. CDR3 coding DNA: TGCGCCAGCAGTCCGGACCGCGGATACGGCAATGAGCAGTTCTTC.

V is TRBV12-3 or TRBV12-4 and J is TRBJ2-7; 13 positions match TRBD2. This CDR3 region has 19 residues. The V and J ends lost 5 bases and 2 bases, in that order; junction bases with no gene match: 15. The CDR3 coding sequence is TGTGCCAGCAGTCCGGATCCGGGACTAGCGGGACCCATCCCCTACGAGCAGTACTTC. Amino acid sequence: CASSPDPGLAGPIPYEQYF.

The chain is built from TRBV6-5 and TRBJ2-7, with TRBD2 matching over 7 bases. The CDR3 runs 15 residues. V was clipped by 6 bases and J by 4 bases; unmatched bases: 12. Germline V lookup: CDR1 MNHEY, CDR2 SVGAGI. This CDR3 is CASRFRTIGGYEQYF. CDR3 nucleotide sequence: TGTGCCAGCAGGTTTCGTACCATCGGGGGGTACGAGCAGTACTTC.

This clonotype showed up many times. This chain uses TRBV12-3 or TRBV12-4 with TRBJ2-7; TRBD2 matches 13 bases. The CDR3 is made up of 15 amino acids. The V gene end was trimmed by 5 bases and the J gene end by 8 bases; junction bases not matched to a gene: 9. The CDR3 region is CASSPRTSGSFKQYF. The CDR3 region has the DNA TGTGCCAGCAGTCCCCGGACTAGCGGGAGTTTCAAGCAGTACTTC.

V usage is TRBV2 and J usage is TRBJ2-1; the match to TRBD2 covers 12 bases. Unmatched junction bases numbered 8, after V lost 5 bases and J lost 0 bases. The germline gives CDR1 SNHLY, CDR2 FYNNEI. The CDR3 spans 18 residues. The CDR3 DNA reads TGTGCCAGCAGTTTTCCTAGCGGGGGGGCCACCTCCTACAATGAGCAGTTCTTC. Its translation is CASSFPSGGATSYNEQFF.

This clonotype came up a few times. The rearrangement links TRBV20-1 to TRBJ2-5, with 12 bases matching TRBD1. Germline CDR1 and CDR2: DFQATT and SNEGSKA (reference sequence). With V trimmed by 1 base and J by 5 bases, 5 bases remained unmatched. The CDR3 loop spans 15 amino acids. CDR3 nucleotides: TGCAGTGCTAGAGCCGGGACAGGGGGCCCGGAGACCCAGTACTTC. It yields the protein CSARAGTGGPETQYF.

This clonotype was detected ten times or more. J is TRBJ1-1 and V is TRBV5-5; weak D call: TRBD1 (5 bases). V dropped 4 bases and J dropped 0 bases, with 13 bases sitting between them. The germline V gene has CDR1 SGHKS and CDR2 YYEKEE (reference sequence). The CDR3 totals 15 residues. The CDR3 sequence is CASSPPGTVNTEAFF. For the CDR3, the DNA is TGTGCCAGCAGCCCCCCCGGGACGGTGAACACTGAAGCTTTCTTT.

The rearrangement joins TRBV5-1 to TRBJ2-7; 8 bases fit TRBD1. V dropped 4 bases and J dropped 2; count of bases not matched to a gene: 5. CDR1 is SGHRS, CDR2 YFSETQ, per germline. This CDR3 spans 14 amino acids. CDR3 coding DNA: TGCGCCAGCAGCAATCCGGGACAGGCCTACGAGCAGTACTTC. Translating it yields CASSNPGQAYEQYF. The full variable domain, its missing parts supplied by reference TRBV5-1 and TRBJ2-7, is KAGVTQTPRYLIKTRGQQVTLSCSPISGHRSVSWYQQTPGQGLQFLFEYFSETQRNKGNFPGRFSGRQFSNSRSEMNVSTLELGDSALYLCASSNPGQAYEQYFGPGTRLTVT.

The chain joins TRBV4-1 to TRBJ1-2; D remains unclear. The germline V and J ends were trimmed by 0 bases and 4 bases, with 9 bases remaining between them. The germline V gene encodes CDR1 MGHRA and CDR2 YSYEKL. The CDR3 length is 14 residues. The CDR3 sequence: CASSQDEGPYGYTF. The DNA of the CDR3 is TGCGCCAGCAGCCAAGATGAAGGACCCTATGGCTACACCTTC.

This clonotype came up a few times. This sequence joins TRBV20-1 and TRBJ2-1; perhaps TRBD2 as D (7 bases). V was clipped by 0 bases and J by 5 bases, with 14 bases between them. There are 15 residues in the CDR3. CDR1 is DFQATT, CDR2 SNEGSKA, per germline (reference sequence). The CDR3 protein is CSARDPGGFHNEQFF. CDR3 nucleotides: TGCAGTGCTAGAGATCCGGGGGGCTTTCACAATGAGCAGTTCTTC.